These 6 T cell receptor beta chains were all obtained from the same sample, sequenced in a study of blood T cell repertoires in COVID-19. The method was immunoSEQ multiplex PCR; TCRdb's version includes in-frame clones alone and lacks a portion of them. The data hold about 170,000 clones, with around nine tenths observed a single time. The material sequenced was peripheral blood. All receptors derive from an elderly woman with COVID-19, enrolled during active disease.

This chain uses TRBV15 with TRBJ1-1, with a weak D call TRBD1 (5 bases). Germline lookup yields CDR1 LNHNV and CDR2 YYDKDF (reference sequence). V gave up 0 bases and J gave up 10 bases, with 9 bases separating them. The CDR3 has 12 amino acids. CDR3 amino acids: CATSRDDRGAFF. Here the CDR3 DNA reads TGTGCCACCAGCAGAGACGACAGAGGAGCTTTCTTT.

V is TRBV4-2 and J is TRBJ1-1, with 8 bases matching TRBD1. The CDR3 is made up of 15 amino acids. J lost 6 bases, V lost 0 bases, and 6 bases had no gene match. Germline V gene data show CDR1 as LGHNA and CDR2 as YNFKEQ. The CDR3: CASSQDGGQDSEAFF. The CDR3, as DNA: TGTGCCAGCAGCCAAGATGGGGGACAGGACTCTGAAGCTTTCTTT.

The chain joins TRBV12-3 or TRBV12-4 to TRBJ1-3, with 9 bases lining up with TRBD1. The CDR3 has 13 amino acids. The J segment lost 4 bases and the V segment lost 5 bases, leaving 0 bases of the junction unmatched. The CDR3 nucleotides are TGTGCCAGCAGTGGACAGGGGGGAAACACCATATATTTT. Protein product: CASSGQGGNTIYF.

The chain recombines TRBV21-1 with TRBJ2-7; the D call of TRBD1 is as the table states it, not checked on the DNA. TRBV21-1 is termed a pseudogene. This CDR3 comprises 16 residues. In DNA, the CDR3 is TGTGCCAGCAGCAAAGATGACAGGAGGAGCTCCTACGAGCAGTACTTC. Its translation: CASSKDDRRSSYEQYF.

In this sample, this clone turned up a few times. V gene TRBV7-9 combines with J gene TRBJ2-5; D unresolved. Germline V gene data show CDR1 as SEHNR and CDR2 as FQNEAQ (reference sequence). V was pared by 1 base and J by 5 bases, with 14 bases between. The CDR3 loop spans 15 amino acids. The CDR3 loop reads CASSLGATDWETQYF. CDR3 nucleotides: TGTGCCAGCAGCTTAGGGGCAACGGATTGGGAGACCCAGTACTTC. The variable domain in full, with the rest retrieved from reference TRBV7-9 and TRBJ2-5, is DTGVSQNPRHKITKRGQNVTFRCDPISEHNRLYWYRQTLGQGPEFLTYFQNEAQLEKSRLLSDRFSAERPKGSFSTLEIQRTEQGDSAMYLCASSLGATDWETQYFGPGTRLLVL.

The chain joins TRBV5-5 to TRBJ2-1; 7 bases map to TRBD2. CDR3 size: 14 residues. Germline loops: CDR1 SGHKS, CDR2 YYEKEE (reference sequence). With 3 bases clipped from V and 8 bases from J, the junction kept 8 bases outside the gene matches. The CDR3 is CASSWGGRSHEQFF. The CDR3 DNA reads TGTGCCAGCAGCTGGGGGGGACGGTCCCATGAGCAGTTCTTC.